One and the same sample provided the 30 T cell receptor beta chains below, sequenced in a study of T cell repertoires in cytomegalovirus infection. TCRdb called the reads again in MiXCR, with one record for every CDR3 protein. The sample shows about 260,000 distinct CDR3 sequences, roughly 13% of them seen only once. Sequencing was performed on PBMCs. These receptors were taken from a human donor in good health (CMV status not recorded). Some clones in this sample may be carry-over from other donors' samples.

This clonotype has a count of ten or more. The chain joins TRBV7-6 to TRBJ1-6; 8 bases are a match to TRBD1. The CDR3 extends over 17 amino acids. The J segment lost 5 bases and the V segment lost 1 base, leaving 7 bases of the junction unmatched. Germline CDR1 reads SGHVS; CDR2 reads FNYEAQ. The CDR3 nucleotides read TGTGCCAGCAGCTTAGGCCCAGGACAGGGCGATAATTCACCCCTCCACTTT. Encoded protein: CASSLGPGQGDNSPLHF.

The chain is built from TRBV6-2 or TRBV6-3 and TRBJ1-1, with TRBD1 matching over 7 bases. The V and J ends lost 6 bases and 4 bases, in that order; junction bases with no gene match: 11. This CDR3 contains 15 residues. Germline-derived CDR1 and CDR2 are MNHEY and SVGEGT. This CDR3 is CASRHRQGWGTEAFF. The DNA of the CDR3 is TGTGCCAGCAGGCACAGACAGGGCTGGGGCACTGAAGCTTTCTTT.

The gene calls are TRBV2 and TRBJ1-2; no reliable D call. This CDR3 spans 13 amino acids. The V gene lost 2 bases and the J gene lost 8 bases, with 12 bases spanning the gap. CDR1 is SNHLY and CDR2 is FYNNEI in the germline V gene. The DNA for the CDR3 is TGTGCCAGCAGTGAAAACGTCCCAGCGGGCTACACCTTC. Translated: CASSENVPAGYTF.

This clonotype was seen at least ten times. The chain employs TRBV29-1 and TRBJ2-3; D is unresolved. The CDR3 is 14 residues long. Trimming pared 5 bases from V and 0 bases from J, leaving 12 bases between. In germline, CDR1 is SQVTM, CDR2 ANQGSEA. The CDR3 nucleotides read TGCAGCGTTTCCTTTTCCATTAGCACAGATACGCAGTATTTT. Protein product: CSVSFSISTDTQYF.

This clonotype was found many times. The genes are TRBV7-9 and TRBJ1-3; 8 nucleotides match TRBD1. V lost 3 bases to trimming and J lost 2 bases; unmatched junction nucleotides: 6. Germline V gene sequence: CDR1 SEHNR, CDR2 FQNEAQ (reference sequence). The CDR3 is made up of 16 amino acids. The CDR3 nucleotides are TGTGCCAGCAGCTTTACCTCGGGACAGGCTGGAAACACCATATATTTT. Amino acids: CASSFTSGQAGNTIYF.

This clonotype was counted at least ten times. The rearrangement uses TRBV7-3 and TRBJ1-1, with TRBD1 as a possible D gene (6 bases). Trimming shortened V by 2 bases and J by 3 bases, and 10 bases separated the two germline ends. The germline CDR1 and CDR2 sequences are SGHTA and FQGTGA. This CDR3 is 14 amino acids long. The CDR3 sequence is CASSLAGADTEAFF. DNA of the CDR3: TGTGCCAGCAGCTTAGCAGGGGCGGACACTGAAGCTTTCTTT.

The chain uses TRBV19 and TRBJ2-1; no clear D. Germline loops: CDR1 LNHDA, CDR2 SQIVND (reference sequence). This CDR3 region has 15 residues. V lost 2 bases, J lost 4 bases, and 12 bases lay in between. The CDR3 DNA reads TGTGCCAGTAGTATATCCCTTCGGAGTTACAATGAGCAGTTCTTC. Translated, it gives CASSISLRSYNEQFF.

The sample holds many counts of this clonotype. CDR3 sequence: CASSKTGVRYEQYF. The CDR3 nucleotides are TGTGCCAGCAGCAAGACAGGGGTCAGATACGAGCAGTACTTC. The chain is built from TRBV7-9 and TRBJ2-7; 8 positions agree with TRBD1. CDR3 size: 14 residues. The germline CDR1 and CDR2 sequences are SEHNR and FQNEAQ (reference sequence). The J segment lost 4 bases and the V segment lost 5 bases, leaving 7 bases of the junction unmatched.

Many counts were recorded for this clonotype. This rearrangement joins TRBV7-2 to TRBJ1-2, with D perhaps TRBD1 (6 bases). V dropped 4 bases and J dropped 8 bases, with 11 bases sitting between them. Germline loops: CDR1 SGHTA, CDR2 FQGNSA. The CDR3 sequence is 12 residues long. The CDR3, as DNA: TGTGCCAGCAGCTCACAGGGTGTGGGCTACACCTTC. Its protein product is CASSSQGVGYTF.

This clonotype turned up a few times. The chain couples TRBV14 to TRBJ2-7, with TRBD1 matching 8 bases. With 0 bases clipped from V and 3 bases from J, the junction kept 7 bases outside the gene matches. This CDR3 is 16 amino acids long. CDR1 SGHDN and CDR2 FVKESK come from the germline V gene. CDR3 loop: CASSQDTWTGNYEQYF. Written as DNA, the CDR3 is TGTGCCAGCAGCCAAGATACCTGGACAGGGAACTACGAGCAGTACTTC. The entire variable domain, with the rest obtained from reference TRBV14 and TRBJ2-7, is as follows: EAGVTQFPSHSVIEKGQTVTLRCDPISGHDNLYWYRRVMGKEIKFLLHFVKESKQDESGMPNNRFLAERTGGTYSTLKVQPAELEDSGVYFCASSQDTWTGNYEQYFGPGTRLTVT.

The V call is TRBV15, the J call TRBJ2-2; unclear D gene. V lost 0 bases, J lost 1 base, and 9 bases lay in between. The CDR3 contains 16 residues. Germline CDR1 LNHNV, CDR2 YYDKDF (reference sequence). This CDR3 is CATSRDLRRNTGELFF. The DNA for the CDR3 is TGTGCCACCAGCAGAGACCTCCGGAGGAACACCGGGGAGCTGTTTTTT.

This chain connects TRBV7-4 to TRBJ2-7; D unclear. V shed 5 bases and J shed 3 bases, with 14 bases lying between them. This CDR3 comprises 14 residues. CDR1 is SGHVT and CDR2 is SQSDAQ in the germline V gene. For the CDR3, the DNA is TGTGCCAGCAGCCCAGCGACGATGCTCTACGAGCAGTACTTC. It yields the protein CASSPATMLYEQYF.

This clonotype showed up just a few times. The chain carries TRBV7-8 and TRBJ1-1; no definite D call. Germline CDR1 SGHVS, CDR2 FQNEAQ. CDR3 length: 13 residues. The V end was cut by 1 base, the J end by 3 bases, with 6 bases between. The DNA of the CDR3 is TGTGCCAGCAGCTTAGGCAGCTACACTGAAGCTTTCTTT. Its translation: CASSLGSYTEAFF.

This clonotype occurred a few times. The chain couples TRBV2 to TRBJ2-5, with D unclear. With 2 bases removed from V and 3 bases from J, the gap between germline ends came to 4 bases. CDR3 length: 12 residues. From germline, CDR1 is SNHLY and CDR2 FYNNEI. Here the CDR3 reads CASSELKETQYF. CDR3 sequence (DNA): TGTGCCAGCAGTGAACTTAAAGAGACCCAGTACTTC.

The J gene is TRBJ2-4, the V gene TRBV11-2; 11 nucleotides match TRBD2. V lost 2 bases, J lost 0 bases, and 6 bases stayed unmatched. The CDR3 covers 18 residues. The germline V gene has CDR1 SGHAT and CDR2 FQNNGV. This chain's CDR3 is CASSLRLAGNLAKNIQYF. The CDR3, as DNA: TGTGCCAGCAGCTTACGACTAGCGGGGAATTTAGCCAAAAACATTCAGTACTTC.

The rearrangement uses TRBV28 and TRBJ2-5; D is undetermined. In germline, CDR1 is MDHEN, CDR2 SYDVKM. CDR3 length: 18 residues. Trimming removed 4 bases at V and 2 bases at J, with 23 bases between. The chain's CDR3 is CASSSRVVRESNQETQYF. Written as DNA, the CDR3 is TGTGCCAGCAGTTCTCGGGTTGTTCGAGAATCAAATCAAGAGACCCAGTACTTC.

The chain couples TRBV29-1 to TRBJ1-1; D is unclear. Trimming removed 3 bases from V and 0 bases from J, with 8 bases in between. This CDR3 region has 13 residues. Germline V gene lookup returns CDR1 SQVTM and CDR2 ANQGSEA. As DNA, the CDR3 is TGCAGCGTTGAGGCAGGTTTGAACACTGAAGCTTTCTTT. As protein: CSVEAGLNTEAFF.

The chain has TRBV7-2 and TRBJ2-7; 10 bases agree with TRBD2. V gave up 5 bases and J gave up 1 base; unmatched junction bases: 8. The CDR3 contains 16 residues. Germline loops: CDR1 SGHTA, CDR2 FQGNSA. CDR3 sequence: CASSETAGLASYEQYF. CDR3 coding DNA: TGTGCCAGCAGCGAAACGGCGGGACTAGCGTCCTACGAGCAGTACTTC.

This clonotype came up a few times. The chain combines TRBV10-3 with TRBJ2-7; D might be TRBD2 (5 bases). The germline CDR1 and CDR2 sequences are ENHRY and SYGVKD. V lost 6 bases and J 3 bases, leaving 15 bases between the germline ends. This CDR3 spans 14 amino acids. This chain's CDR3 is CAISALGKNYEQYF. The CDR3 nucleotides read TGTGCCATCAGCGCACTAGGGAAAAACTACGAGCAGTACTTC.

A word on this clonotype: This may stem from a read error, because a much larger clone lies one nucleotide away. It is likely a read error, because the conserved phenylalanine at the end of the CDR3 is missing. V is TRBV6-1 and J is TRBJ2-2; no clear D gene. This CDR3 comprises 15 residues. Germline V gives CDR1 MNHNS, CDR2 SASEGT. The V end lost 4 bases, the J end lost 4 bases, and 13 bases lay between the germline ends. CDR3 in amino acids: CASSVSASGTGELFL. The CDR3 DNA follows: TGTGCCAGCAGTGTATCCGCGTCCGGCACCGGGGAGCTGTTTCTT.

This clonotype was seen a few times. The chain employs TRBV7-9 and TRBJ2-1; D ambiguous. In germline, CDR1 is SEHNR, CDR2 FQNEAQ (reference sequence). The CDR3 is made up of 10 amino acids. V lost 4 bases, J lost 9 bases, and 4 bases lay in between. CDR3 residues: CASSSREQFF. The CDR3 DNA reads TGTGCCAGCAGCTCGCGTGAGCAGTTCTTC.

This clonotype was found many times. V gene TRBV7-2 combines with J gene TRBJ1-3; tentatively, D is TRBD1 (5 bases). The CDR3 length is 17 residues. Germline V gene sequence: CDR1 SGHTA, CDR2 FQGNSA. Trimming took 3 bases from V and 0 from J, leaving 15 bases between them. The CDR3 spells CASSLGNRLFSGNTIYF. CDR3 sequence (DNA): TGTGCCAGCAGCTTGGGAAACAGGCTGTTCTCTGGAAACACCATATATTTT.

This clonotype was counted between two and nine times. V and J are TRBV11-2 and TRBJ2-3; 11 bases line up with TRBD2. Trimming at V came to 2 bases and at J to 2 bases, leaving 3 bases not matched to a gene. The length of the CDR3 is 16 residues. The germline gives CDR1 SGHAT, CDR2 FQNNGV. CDR3 in amino acids: CASSLTGLADTDTQYF. CDR3 sequence (DNA): TGTGCCAGCAGCTTAACGGGACTAGCGGACACAGATACGCAGTATTTT.

This clonotype showed up many times. The chain combines TRBV7-3 with TRBJ2-6; maybe TRBD2 (5 bases). The length of the CDR3 is 15 residues. Between the trimmed V and J ends, which lost 2 bases and 3 bases, there was a span of 8 bases. Per the germline V gene, CDR1 is SGHTA and CDR2 is FQGTGA. This CDR3 reads CASSLGGGGANVLTF. DNA for the CDR3: TGTGCCAGCAGCTTAGGAGGTGGTGGGGCCAACGTCCTGACTTTC.

This clonotype was seen many times. Its ends do not fully match the called genes, so a read error is possible. This rearrangement joins TRBV11-2 to TRBJ2-3; D may be TRBD2 (5 bases). CDR1 is SGHAT and CDR2 is FQNNGV in the germline V gene. The CDR3 loop spans 15 amino acids. The CDR3 DNA is TGTGCCAGCAGCTTAGTAGGACTGAGCAGAGATACGCAGTATTTT. Translating it yields CASSLVGLSRDTQYF.

This chain joins TRBV5-5 and TRBJ1-1; D remains ambiguous. The germline gives CDR1 SGHKS, CDR2 YYEKEE (reference sequence). This CDR3 has 14 residues. Trimming took off 4 bases at V and 4 bases at J, with 14 bases between the two ends. CDR3 nucleotides: TGTGCCAGCAGCCTCCTCCCGAGAGCCACTGAAGCTTTCTTT. Encoded protein: CASSLLPRATEAFF. The variable domain in full, completed from reference TRBV5-5 and TRBJ1-1, reads DAGVTQSPTHLIKTRGQQVTLRCSPISGHKSVSWYQQVLGQGPQFIFQYYEKEERGRGNFPDRFSARQFPNYSSELNVNALLLGDSALYLCASSLLPRATEAFFGQGTRLTVV.

This clonotype was found many times. The chain combines TRBV15 with TRBJ2-4; perhaps TRBD2 as D (6 bases). Germline V CDR1 and CDR2: LNHNV, YYDKDF (reference sequence). CDR3 length: 14 amino acids. The germline V and J ends were trimmed by 4 bases and 7 bases, with 14 bases remaining between them. DNA of the CDR3: TGTGCCACCAGCATCCCCGGGGGTTGGAACATTCAGTACTTC. It specifies CATSIPGGWNIQYF. Drawing the rest from reference TRBV15 and TRBJ2-4, the complete variable domain is DAMVIQNPRYQVTQFGKPVTLSCSQTLNHNVMYWYQQKSSQAPKLLFHYYDKDFNNEADTPDNFQSRRPNTSFCFLDIRSPGLGDTAMYLCATSIPGGWNIQYFGAGTRLSVL.

This clonotype was detected ten times or more. The chain recombines TRBV27 with TRBJ2-1, with a possible D match to TRBD2 (5 bases). The V end lost 5 bases, the J end lost 0 bases, and 14 bases lay between the germline ends. Germline V gene sequence: CDR1 MNHEY, CDR2 SMNVEV (reference sequence). The CDR3 runs to 16 residues. The CDR3 nucleotides read TGTGCCAGCAGTCTGGGAGCCGTAAGCTCCTACAATGAGCAGTTCTTC. Residues: CASSLGAVSSYNEQFF.

This clonotype was seen only a few times. The rearrangement links TRBV6-4 to TRBJ2-5; D perhaps matches TRBD1 (5 bases). The V gene lost 4 bases and the J gene lost 2 bases, with 8 bases spanning the gap. The CDR3 consists of 13 residues. CDR1 and CDR2 (germline): MRHNA, SNTAGT. The CDR3 bases are TGTGCCAGCAGTGGACAGCCGCAAGAGACCCAGTACTTC. It codes for CASSGQPQETQYF.

This chain connects TRBV6-6 to TRBJ2-1, with 11 bases aligning to TRBD2. In germline, CDR1 is MNHNY, CDR2 SVGAGI (reference sequence). The CDR3 extends over 15 amino acids. The J segment lost 5 bases and the V segment lost 5 bases, leaving 5 bases of the junction unmatched. CDR3 sequence: CASSRLAGGNNEQFF. The CDR3 bases are TGTGCCAGCAGTAGGCTAGCGGGAGGAAACAATGAGCAGTTCTTC.